The next 32 T cell receptor beta chains were all read from a single sample in a study of cytomegalovirus exposure and HLA in healthy donors. Use of 60 Vbeta and 13 Jbeta primers characterized the PCR. Assay: immunoSEQ multiplex PCR; the TCRdb copy retains only in-frame clones and omits some. Here the sample spans 150,000 to 200,000 clones, roughly 70% being singletons. Input material: PBMCs. The receptors were gathered from a man aged 35 to 55 in good health and CMV-seropositive.

The chain employs TRBV5-1 and TRBJ2-5; 7 bases align to TRBD2. Trimming at V came to 6 bases and at J to 2 bases, leaving 7 bases not matched to a gene. CDR1 and CDR2 from the germline V gene are SGHRS and YFSETQ. CDR3 length equals 14 residues. This chain's CDR3 is CASTLWGGQETQYF. For the CDR3, the DNA is TGCGCCAGCACCCTCTGGGGGGGGCAAGAGACCCAGTACTTC. The full variable domain, in which reference TRBV5-1 and TRBJ2-5 provide the parts outside the CDR3, is KAGVTQTPRYLIKTRGQQVTLSCSPISGHRSVSWYQQTPGQGLQFLFEYFSETQRNKGNFPGRFSGRQFSNSRSEMNVSTLELGDSALYLCASTLWGGQETQYFGPGTRLLVL.

This clone was seen a few times. The rearrangement links TRBV7-2 to TRBJ1-6; 8 positions agree with TRBD1. Germline CDR1 is SGHTA and CDR2 is FQGNSA. The V gene end was trimmed by 4 bases and the J gene end by 7 bases; junction bases not matched to a gene: 3. The CDR3 extends over 14 amino acids. The CDR3 DNA reads as TGTGCCAGCAGCTCCAGGGGGCAGAATTCACCCCTCCACTTT. Amino acid sequence: CASSSRGQNSPLHF.

This clone has only a few counts. The identical CDR3 is also encoded by other nucleotide sequences in the sample. The DNA of the CDR3 is TGCGCCAGCAGCCGGGGGACGGCGGGTTCACCCCTCCACTTT. Protein product: CASSRGTAGSPLHF. V and J are TRBV5-1 and TRBJ1-6; D is possibly TRBD1 (5 bases). CDR3 length equals 14 residues. V lost 4 bases, J lost 9 bases, and 14 bases lay in between. Germline V gene sequence: CDR1 SGHRS, CDR2 YFSETQ.

This clone has a single count. The J gene is TRBJ2-7, the V gene TRBV11-2; TRBD1 agrees at 12 bases. This CDR3 is built from 15 residues. CDR1 and CDR2 from the germline V gene are SGHAT and FQNNGV. Trimming cost V 4 bases and J 6 bases; bases outside gene matches: 7. The CDR3 DNA reads as TGTGCCAGCAGCTACCTCGGGACAGGGGGCGGCGAGCAGTACTTC. This gives the protein CASSYLGTGGGEQYF.

This chain links TRBV5-4 with TRBJ2-7; D is possibly TRBD2 (5 bases). The V gene lost 3 bases and the J gene lost 0 bases, with 10 bases spanning the gap. The CDR3 loop spans 14 amino acids. Germline CDR1 is SGHNT and CDR2 is YYREEE (reference sequence). For the CDR3, the DNA is TGTGCCAGCAGCTGGGCGGGCAGCTCCTACGAGCAGTACTTC. Its protein product is CASSWAGSSYEQYF.

This sequence joins TRBV7-2 and TRBJ2-7, with 10 bases identical to TRBD2. The CDR3 extends over 17 amino acids. J was trimmed by 5 bases and V by 4 bases; bases with no gene match: 14. Germline V gene lookup returns CDR1 SGHTA and CDR2 FQGNSA. This CDR3 reads CASSSPQSGGAVDEQYF. CDR3 coding DNA: TGTGCCAGCAGCTCTCCGCAAAGCGGGGGGGCAGTCGACGAGCAGTACTTC.

This chain joins TRBV5-1 and TRBJ2-1; 8 bases fit TRBD2. This CDR3 spans 21 amino acids. Germline CDR1 SGHRS, CDR2 YFSETQ. With V trimmed by 3 bases and J by 2 bases, 22 bases remained unmatched. CDR3 protein: CASSWPRSGGGPANTYNEQFF. The CDR3 DNA reads TGCGCCAGCAGCTGGCCCCGGAGCGGGGGAGGTCCCGCTAATACCTACAATGAGCAGTTCTTC.

The V call is TRBV27, the J call TRBJ1-1; D remains unclear. Germline V gives CDR1 MNHEY, CDR2 SMNVEV (reference sequence). V shed 0 bases and J shed 7 bases, with 15 bases lying between them. The length of the CDR3 is 15 residues. In DNA, the CDR3 is TGTGCCAGCAGTTTATCCCGGGGTGTGGGCGGTGAAGCTTTCTTT. Amino acid sequence: CASSLSRGVGGEAFF.

The chain is built from TRBV19 and TRBJ2-7, with 10 bases lining up with TRBD1. After removal of 4 bases from V and 5 bases from J, the junction contained 5 bases not matched to a gene. CDR1 and CDR2 from the germline V gene are LNHDA and SQIVND (reference sequence). The CDR3 totals 14 residues. The CDR3 sequence: CASSKGQGLNEQYF. In nucleotides, the CDR3 is TGTGCCAGTAGTAAGGGACAGGGGCTCAACGAGCAGTACTTC.

This clone appeared a few times. The CDR3 reads CASRLLGQISNQPQHF. The CDR3 bases are TGTGCCAGTAGGCTGTTGGGACAGATTAGCAATCAGCCCCAGCATTTT. The gene calls are TRBV19 and TRBJ1-5, with 7 bases identical to TRBD1. The V gene's germline CDR1 is LNHDA and CDR2 SQIVND (reference sequence). The CDR3 consists of 16 residues. J was trimmed by 0 bases and V by 6 bases; bases with no gene match: 8.

V usage is TRBV27 and J usage is TRBJ2-5, with D maybe TRBD2 (5 bases). V gave up 6 bases and J gave up 0 bases, with 5 bases separating them. The CDR3 is 12 residues long. Germline values: CDR1 MNHEY, CDR2 SMNVEV (reference sequence). In DNA, the CDR3 is TGTGCCAGCAGGGACTACCAAGAGACCCAGTACTTC. Amino acids: CASRDYQETQYF.

This clone was detected a few times. The chain has TRBV5-1 and TRBJ2-1; D unresolved. The V gene's germline CDR1 is SGHRS and CDR2 YFSETQ. The CDR3 spans 13 residues. Trimming took 4 bases from V and 12 from J, leaving 17 bases between them. CDR3 in DNA: TGCGCCAGCAGCCCTGACTTATTAATAGGGCAGTTCTTC. Translated: CASSPDLLIGQFF.

The chain couples TRBV7-3 to TRBJ2-7; D is perhaps TRBD2 (7 bases). Trimming pared 3 bases from V and 4 bases from J, leaving 16 bases between. Germline CDR1 reads SGHTA; CDR2 reads FQGTGA. CDR3 size: 15 residues. DNA for the CDR3: TGTGCCAGCAGCTTTAGGGGGGGGCCAGGGTACGAGCAGTACTTC. It is translated as CASSFRGGPGYEQYF.

The chain carries TRBV18 and TRBJ1-2; the D gene is possibly TRBD1 (6 bases). The CDR3 covers 12 residues. Germline V gives CDR1 KGHSH, CDR2 LQKENI. The V gene lost 4 bases and the J gene lost 8 bases, with 11 bases spanning the gap. Written as DNA, the CDR3 is TGTGCCAGCTCACGGGACACGGAGGGCTACACCTTC. It yields the protein CASSRDTEGYTF.

CDR3 coding DNA: TGTGCCAGCAGTGAAGGGAGGTACCGTAGGGGCTACACCTTC. Its translation is CASSEGRYRRGYTF. The rearrangement joins TRBV6-5 to TRBJ1-2, with D hard to call. In germline, CDR1 is MNHEY, CDR2 SVGAGI. CDR3 size: 14 residues. Trimming shortened V by 5 bases and J by 8 bases, and 18 bases separated the two germline ends.

J is TRBJ2-7 and V is TRBV4-2, with D possibly being TRBD2 (5 bases). Germline V lookup: CDR1 LGHNA, CDR2 YNFKEQ. V lost 0 bases and J 5 bases, leaving 14 bases between the germline ends. The CDR3 covers 15 residues. Written as DNA, the CDR3 is TGTGCCAGCAGCCAAGAGGGGAGTCACGGCAACGAGCAGTACTTC. Translating gives CASSQEGSHGNEQYF.

The chain has TRBV19 and TRBJ1-3; D uncertain. V lost 4 bases, J lost 0 bases, and 7 bases lay in between. The CDR3 runs 14 residues. Germline CDR1 reads LNHDA; CDR2 reads SQIVND (reference sequence). Written as DNA, the CDR3 is TGTGCCAGTAGTAACGGGTACTCTGGAAACACCATATATTTT. Translated: CASSNGYSGNTIYF.

The genes are TRBV7-2 and TRBJ2-7; D not resolved. The CDR3 totals 14 residues. The V gene's germline CDR1 is SGHTA and CDR2 FQGNSA. Trimming removed 5 bases at V and 2 bases at J, with 13 bases between. The CDR3 DNA sequence: TGTGCCAGCAGCCAAGGAGTCGGCCCCTACGAGCAGTACTTC. This encodes CASSQGVGPYEQYF.

The gene calls are TRBV7-2 and TRBJ1-1, with D unclear. The CDR3 contains 13 residues. V lost 4 bases and J lost 1, with 7 bases in between. Per germline, CDR1 SGHTA and CDR2 FQGNSA. The CDR3 DNA sequence: TGTGCCAGCAGCTCCGGGTGGAACACTGAAGCTTTCTTT. Translation gives CASSSGWNTEAFF.

The chain employs TRBV27 and TRBJ1-1, with 7 bases lining up with TRBD1. The germline CDR1 and CDR2 sequences are MNHEY and SMNVEV (reference sequence). This CDR3 is built from 14 residues. J gave up 5 bases and V 7 bases, and 10 bases lay outside the gene matches. The CDR3 nucleotides are TGTGCCAGCACCGTAGGGGGCAGGGGAACTGAAGCTTTCTTT. Its protein is CASTVGGRGTEAFF.

The chain has TRBV7-3 and TRBJ2-1; 7 bases are a match to TRBD2. The V and J ends lost 5 bases and 5 bases, in that order; junction bases with no gene match: 3. Germline V lookup: CDR1 SGHTA, CDR2 FQGTGA. This CDR3 has 13 residues. For the CDR3, the DNA is TGTGCCAGCAGCGGGGGGGGGAACAATGAGCAGTTCTTC. Its protein product is CASSGGGNNEQFF.

This clone was found a few times. The chain links TRBV6-5 to TRBJ1-3; 10 nucleotides match TRBD1. CDR1 and CDR2 from the germline V gene are MNHEY and SVGAGI. V lost 0 bases and J lost 8; bases outside the gene matches: 4. This CDR3 spans 15 amino acids. CDR3 nucleotides: TGTGCCAGCAGTTACTCGAGACAGGGGGCGGACACCATATATTTT. Translation: CASSYSRQGADTIYF.

The rearrangement links TRBV7-2 to TRBJ2-6; 9 nucleotides match TRBD1. V shed 10 bases and J 0 bases; nucleotides not matched to a gene: 16. CDR3 length: 19 amino acids. From germline, CDR1 is SGHTA and CDR2 FQGNSA. This CDR3 is CAITTGGLGRFSGANVLTF. For the CDR3, the DNA is TGTGCCATCACGACAGGGGGACTCGGACGGTTCTCTGGGGCCAACGTCCTGACTTTC.

V gene TRBV9 combines with J gene TRBJ2-4; TRBD2 matches at 8 bases. The J segment lost 0 bases and the V segment lost 0 bases, leaving 14 bases of the junction unmatched. This CDR3 region has 20 residues. Germline V CDR1 and CDR2: SGDLS, YYNGEE. CDR3 loop: CASSVDPGSGGNRAKNIQYF. CDR3 bases: TGTGCCAGCAGCGTAGACCCTGGCAGCGGGGGAAATCGAGCCAAAAACATTCAGTACTTC.

CDR3 residues: CASSLRAASYNSPLHF. CDR3 DNA sequence: TGTGCCAGCAGCTTGAGAGCCGCATCCTATAATTCACCCCTCCACTTT. The chain joins TRBV5-6 to TRBJ1-6; D is unclear. Germline CDR1 and CDR2: SGHDT and YYEEEE. The germline V and J ends were trimmed by 1 base and 1 base, with 9 bases remaining between them. CDR3 length: 16 amino acids. Looking up the rest from reference TRBV5-6 and TRBJ1-6 gives the full variable domain: DAGVTQSPTHLIKTRGQQVTLRCSPKSGHDTVSWYQQALGQGPQFIFQYYEEEERQRGNFPDRFSGHQFPNYSSELNVNALLLGDSALYLCASSLRAASYNSPLHFGNGTRLTVT.

The gene calls are TRBV10-3 and TRBJ1-3, with D hard to call. Germline V lookup: CDR1 ENHRY, CDR2 SYGVKD. This CDR3 contains 14 residues. With 3 bases removed from V and 8 bases from J, the gap between germline ends came to 14 bases. Here the CDR3 reads CAISDGDRDDTIYF. DNA of the CDR3: TGTGCCATCAGTGACGGGGATAGGGATGACACCATATATTTT.

The J gene is TRBJ2-7, the V gene TRBV19; 11 bases agree with TRBD2. V trimming: 8 bases; J trimming: 7 bases; junction bases outside the gene matches: 13. CDR3 length equals 15 residues. CDR1 LNHDA and CDR2 SQIVND come from the germline V gene (reference sequence). The CDR3 is CASQASGGRHEEQYF. CDR3 sequence (DNA): TGTGCCAGTCAGGCTAGCGGGGGGCGACATGAAGAGCAGTACTTC.

V usage is TRBV7-6 and J usage is TRBJ2-3; weak D call: TRBD2 (6 bases). Germline V CDR1 and CDR2: SGHVS, FNYEAQ. V lost 3 bases, J lost 5 bases, and 9 bases lay in between. This CDR3 is 13 amino acids long. DNA of the CDR3: TGTGCCAGCAGCTTGTTAGCGGTAGATACGCAGTATTTT. It translates to CASSLLAVDTQYF. Using reference TRBV7-6 and TRBJ2-3 for the parts outside the CDR3, the full variable domain is GAGVSQSPRYKVTKRGQDVALRCDPISGHVSLYWYRQALGQGPEFLTYFNYEAQQDKSGLPNDRFSAERPEGSISTLTIQRTEQRDSAMYRCASSLLAVDTQYFGPGTRLTVL.

The V and J genes are TRBV7-9 and TRBJ2-6; 7 nucleotides match TRBD2. The ends lost 2 bases at V and 0 bases at J; junction bases unmatched: 4. Germline-derived CDR1 and CDR2 are SEHNR and FQNEAQ (reference sequence). This CDR3 region has 17 residues. The CDR3 bases are TGTGCCAGCAGCTTACTGGGCGGGGGCTCTGGGGCCAACGTCCTGACTTTC. Residues: CASSLLGGGSGANVLTF.

This chain links TRBV6-1 with TRBJ2-7; D perhaps matches TRBD1 (6 bases). The ends were cut back, 8 bases at V and 7 bases at J, with 18 bases in the middle. The germline V gene encodes CDR1 MNHNS and CDR2 SASEGT. The CDR3 runs 13 residues. This CDR3 reads CASEGQTLTEQYF. The CDR3 bases are TGTGCCAGCGAAGGACAGACCCTGACTGAGCAGTACTTC.

This clone turned up a few times. This rearrangement joins TRBV9 to TRBJ2-7; D gene unclear. Per germline, CDR1 SGDLS and CDR2 YYNGEE. CDR3 length: 15 amino acids. V lost 0 bases and J lost 0, with 10 bases in between. CDR3 in amino acids: CASSVGPFSSYEQYF. The CDR3 DNA is TGTGCCAGCAGCGTAGGGCCCTTCAGCTCCTACGAGCAGTACTTC.

This clone was observed a single time. The CDR3 nucleotides are TGTGCCAGCAGCCTCCCCGGTCCTAGCGGGGGGGCCCCCGGGGAGCTGTTTTTT. This sequence encodes CASSLPGPSGGAPGELFF. The rearrangement uses TRBV7-9 and TRBJ2-2; 12 bases fit TRBD2. The CDR3 sequence is 18 residues long. The V gene's germline CDR1 is SEHNR and CDR2 FQNEAQ (reference sequence). The trim removed 5 bases at V and 6 bases at J, leaving 13 bases unmatched. The whole variable domain, remainder taken from reference TRBV7-9 and TRBJ2-2, is DTGVSQNPRHKITKRGQNVTFRCDPISEHNRLYWYRQTLGQGPEFLTYFQNEAQLEKSRLLSDRFSAERPKGSFSTLEIQRTEQGDSAMYLCASSLPGPSGGAPGELFFGEGSRLTVL.